These 25 T cell receptor beta chains came from one sample sequenced in a study of blood T cell repertoires in COVID-19. Data came from immunoSEQ multiplex PCR; TCRdb stores just in-frame clones and leaves some out. The sample contains under 200,000 clones, around nine tenths of which appear only once. Source material: peripheral blood. Receptors were obtained from a man aged 18 to 35 with active or convalescent COVID-19.

The gene calls are TRBV9 and TRBJ2-5; tentatively, D is TRBD2 (5 bases). Trimming pared 0 bases from V and 5 bases from J, leaving 8 bases between. The CDR3 extends over 13 amino acids. CDR1 SGDLS and CDR2 YYNGEE come from the germline V gene. The CDR3 reads CASSVASMETQYF. The DNA for the CDR3 is TGTGCCAGCAGCGTAGCTAGCATGGAGACCCAGTACTTC.

The gene calls are TRBV2 and TRBJ2-3; 16 bases fit TRBD2. The CDR3 is 15 amino acids. Germline assignment: CDR1 SNHLY and CDR2 FYNNEI. J was trimmed by 8 bases and V by 7 bases; bases with no gene match: 6. Here the CDR3 DNA reads TGTGCCAGCAACGTAGGGACTAGCGGGGGGGCTACGCAGTATTTT. This translates into CASNVGTSGGATQYF.

In this sample, this clone turned up a few times. The rearrangement links TRBV5-4 to TRBJ2-7; 10 nucleotides align to TRBD1. The junction had 3 bases not matched to a gene; V was cut back by 4 bases and J by 5 bases. This CDR3 comprises 13 residues. The germline CDR1 and CDR2 sequences are SGHNT and YYREEE (reference sequence). The DNA for the CDR3 is TGTGCCAGCAGCCTCGACAGGGGGCACGAGCAGTACTTC. It yields the protein CASSLDRGHEQYF.

The chain recombines TRBV29-1 with TRBJ1-4; a possible D gene is TRBD1 (5 bases). Germline CDR1 is SQVTM and CDR2 is ANQGSEA. The CDR3 length is 13 residues. V shed 3 bases and J shed 6 bases, with 11 bases lying between them. CDR3 amino acids: CSVDGAGDEKLFF. CDR3 sequence (DNA): TGCAGCGTTGATGGGGCAGGCGATGAAAAACTGTTTTTT.

This sequence joins TRBV2 and TRBJ2-1; TRBD2 matches at 8 bases. Trimming cost V 1 base and J 13 bases; bases outside gene matches: 15. The CDR3 sequence is 16 residues long. In germline, CDR1 is SNHLY, CDR2 FYNNEI. As DNA, the CDR3 is TGTGCCAGCAGTGAAGAGAGGCTAGCGGGCGCCCTGAGCCAGTTCTTC. Translated, it gives CASSEERLAGALSQFF.

This clone was recorded once. V and J are TRBV7-9 and TRBJ1-5; 7 bases match TRBD1. There are 14 residues in the CDR3. With 4 bases clipped from V and 6 bases from J, the junction kept 6 bases outside the gene matches. Germline V gene lookup returns CDR1 SEHNR and CDR2 FQNEAQ (reference sequence). CDR3 loop: CASSSGGGGQPQHF. Written as DNA, the CDR3 is TGTGCCAGCAGCTCAGGGGGTGGAGGTCAGCCCCAGCATTTT.

V usage is TRBV4-1 and J usage is TRBJ1-1, with TRBD1 as a possible D gene (5 bases). Germline CDR1 and CDR2: MGHRA and YSYEKL. Trimming left V 3 bases short and J 0 bases short, with 8 bases between. This CDR3 is 14 amino acids long. The CDR3 loop reads CASSQTRVNTEAFF. Here the CDR3 DNA reads TGCGCCAGCAGCCAGACCAGGGTGAACACTGAAGCTTTCTTT.

The chain combines TRBV6-5 with TRBJ2-5; D remains ambiguous. The germline gives CDR1 MNHEY, CDR2 SVGAGI. V dropped 1 base and J dropped 4 bases, with 13 bases sitting between them. This CDR3 contains 15 residues. The CDR3 DNA follows: TGTGCCAGCAGTTACTTGTCTCTGTGGCCAGAGACCCAGTACTTC. Amino acids: CASSYLSLWPETQYF.

The CDR3 bases are TGTGCCAGCAGCTTTCGGGACAGGGCAGGCGAGCAGTACTTC. Translated, it gives CASSFRDRAGEQYF. The rearrangement joins TRBV5-6 to TRBJ2-7; the match to TRBD1 covers 9 bases. This CDR3 has 14 amino acids. The junction had 6 bases not matched to a gene; V was cut back by 2 bases and J by 6 bases. In germline, CDR1 is SGHDT, CDR2 YYEEEE.

The rearrangement links TRBV11-2 to TRBJ1-6, with D uncertain. Germline lookup yields CDR1 SGHAT and CDR2 FQNNGV. V shed 2 bases and J shed 3 bases, with 8 bases lying between them. This CDR3 has 15 residues. The CDR3 protein is CASSLSGNYNSPLHF. For the CDR3, the DNA is TGTGCCAGCAGCTTATCGGGGAACTATAATTCACCCCTCCACTTT.

Worth noting for this clone: Its ends do not fully match the called genes, so a read error is possible. V is TRBV7-2 and J is TRBJ1-1, with 8 positions matching TRBD1. Germline V gives CDR1 SGHTA, CDR2 FQGNSA. This CDR3 is 14 amino acids long. The DNA for the CDR3 is TGTGCCAGCAGTTTAGGGACAGGGAACACTGAAGCTTTCTTT. Its protein is CASSLGTGNTEAFF.

The count of this clone is one. The chain's CDR3 is CASSLSRDNSPLHF. For the CDR3, the DNA is TGCGCCAGCAGCTTGAGCAGGGATAATTCACCCCTCCACTTT. The gene calls are TRBV5-1 and TRBJ1-6; possibly TRBD1 for D (5 bases). The V end lost 1 base, the J end lost 5 bases, and 7 bases lay between the germline ends. Germline values: CDR1 SGHRS, CDR2 YFSETQ. CDR3 length: 14 amino acids.

This clone was seen only once. CDR3 coding DNA: TGCGCCAGCAGCTTGGAGGCAGATTGGACAGGCCCTGGCTACACCTTC. Its protein is CASSLEADWTGPGYTF. The chain links TRBV5-1 to TRBJ1-2, with TRBD1 matching 7 bases. This CDR3 region has 16 residues. In germline, CDR1 is SGHRS, CDR2 YFSETQ. Trimming removed 0 bases from V and 7 bases from J; junction bases left unmatched: 12.

This chain's CDR3 is CASSLVGRGGNRSPLHF. As DNA, the CDR3 is TGTGCCAGCAGTTTGGTGGGTAGGGGAGGCAATAGGTCACCCCTCCACTTT. This chain uses TRBV27 with TRBJ1-6; perhaps TRBD1 as D (5 bases). Germline loops: CDR1 MNHEY, CDR2 SMNVEV (reference sequence). Trimming removed 3 bases from V and 10 bases from J, with 22 bases in between. This CDR3 has 17 residues.

This chain joins TRBV2 and TRBJ1-2, with unresolved D. Germline V lookup: CDR1 SNHLY, CDR2 FYNNEI. The CDR3 extends over 14 amino acids. The V gene lost 3 bases and the J gene lost 3 bases, with 11 bases spanning the gap. CDR3 protein: CASSESGDYYGYTF. The CDR3 DNA reads as TGTGCCAGCAGTGAGAGCGGGGATTACTATGGCTACACCTTC.

The chain employs TRBV5-1 and TRBJ2-3; D is uncertain. From germline, CDR1 is SGHRS and CDR2 YFSETQ. The CDR3 is 14 amino acids. V lost 4 bases to trimming and J lost 1 base, with 10 bases between them. CDR3 region: CASSPGSGTDTQYF. The CDR3 nucleotides are TGCGCCAGCAGCCCTGGCAGCGGCACAGATACGCAGTATTTT.

The V gene is TRBV12-3 or TRBV12-4, the J gene TRBJ1-2, with TRBD1 matching over 11 bases. The V segment lost 6 bases and the J segment 6 bases; nucleotides outside the gene matches: 3. The CDR3 covers 13 residues. In nucleotides, the CDR3 is TGTGCCAGCAGGGGACAGGGGGTTGATGGCTACACCTTC. Protein product: CASRGQGVDGYTF.

The chain links TRBV12-3 or TRBV12-4 to TRBJ1-1; D unclear. The CDR3 is made up of 13 amino acids. The V and J ends lost 7 bases and 1 base respectively, with 10 bases between them. The DNA for the CDR3 is TGTGCCAGCACCTACCTCCAGAACACTGAAGCTTTCTTT. It is translated as CASTYLQNTEAFF.

This chain uses TRBV7-9 with TRBJ2-1; TRBD1 is a possible D gene (6 bases). V lost 2 bases, J lost 2 bases, and 13 bases lay in between. This CDR3 contains 16 residues. Germline V CDR1 and CDR2: SEHNR, FQNEAQ (reference sequence). DNA for the CDR3: TGTGCCAGCAGCTTATTGATGGGGGCTCCCTACAATGAGCAGTTCTTC. As protein: CASSLLMGAPYNEQFF.

This chain joins TRBV4-3 and TRBJ1-4; D not resolved. V gave up 3 bases and J gave up 7 bases, with 12 bases separating them. This CDR3 comprises 14 residues. CDR1 and CDR2 from the germline V gene are LGHNA and YSLEER. CDR3 residues: CASSQLISSEKLFF. CDR3 in DNA: TGCGCCAGCAGCCAGTTGATTAGCAGTGAAAAACTGTTTTTT.

The chain uses TRBV5-1 and TRBJ1-2; the match to TRBD1 covers 11 bases. Germline-derived CDR1 and CDR2 are SGHRS and YFSETQ. The V gene end was trimmed by 2 bases and the J gene end by 4 bases; junction bases not matched to a gene: 4. This CDR3 has 15 amino acids. The CDR3 coding sequence is TGCGCCAGCAGCTTACCGGGACAGGGGGTCTATGGCTACACCTTC. This sequence encodes CASSLPGQGVYGYTF.

The chain carries TRBV6-1 and TRBJ2-1; TRBD1 matches 8 bases. CDR1 and CDR2 (germline): MNHNS, SASEGT. The CDR3 totals 16 residues. The V gene end was trimmed by 4 bases and the J gene end by 5 bases; junction bases not matched to a gene: 10. The CDR3 DNA follows: TGTGCCAGCAGTGGAAACCGGGACAGGATTAACAATGAGCAGTTCTTC. Amino acids: CASSGNRDRINNEQFF.

This clone was seen a few times. This rearrangement joins TRBV7-6 to TRBJ2-7, with D perhaps matching TRBD1 (6 bases). Trimming left V 5 bases short and J 2 bases short, with 19 bases between. CDR1 and CDR2 from the germline V gene are SGHVS and FNYEAQ. The CDR3 has 16 residues. This CDR3 is CASSKRGPTGPYEQYF. In DNA form, the CDR3 reads TGTGCCAGCAGCAAAAGGGGCCCCACAGGGCCCTACGAGCAGTACTTC.

This clone was observed a handful of times. In nucleotides, the CDR3 is TGTGCCAGTAGTCTCGTGACAGGGGCGAACACCGGGGAGCTGTTTTTT. Translating gives CASSLVTGANTGELFF. The J gene is TRBJ2-2, the V gene TRBV19; TRBD1 matches at 8 bases. The germline CDR1 and CDR2 sequences are LNHDA and SQIVND (reference sequence). This CDR3 is built from 16 residues. J lost 0 bases, V lost 5 bases, and 5 bases had no gene match.

The table lists this clone with a count of one. V gene TRBV7-3 combines with J gene TRBJ2-5; 13 positions agree with TRBD2. V was pared by 4 bases and J by 5 bases, with 7 bases of the junction left unmatched. There are 16 residues in the CDR3. Per the germline V gene, CDR1 is SGHTA and CDR2 is FQGTGA. This CDR3 reads CASSSGTSGDRETQYF. CDR3 in DNA: TGTGCCAGCAGCTCGGGGACTAGCGGGGATAGGGAGACCCAGTACTTC.